The sequence of this T cell receptor beta chain was determined in a study of neurological immune-mediated disorders. MiXCR was run by TCRdb on the 5' RACE reads, yielding one entry per CDR3 protein. The top ten hold around 6% of the sample, which has 100,000 or so distinct CDR3 sequences, roughly 3.5% seen once. Unsorted libraries were generated from 2 million PBMCs. These cells had been stored in RNAlater at -80 C. Trimming removed 0 bases at V and 4 bases at J, with 12 bases between. CDR3 length: 15 residues. Germline CDR1 LNHNV, CDR2 YYDKDF (reference sequence). This clonotype has ten or more counts.

V usage is TRBV15 and J usage is TRBJ2-5; D possibly corresponds to TRBD1 (6 bases). Sequenced sample: PBMCs. The receptor was isolated from a woman younger than 35 with multiple sclerosis. CDR3 loop: CATSRDSGERETQYF. CDR3 sequence (DNA): TGTGCCACCAGCAGAGATTCAGGGGAGAGAGAGACCCAGTACTTC. Full variable domain (missing parts from reference TRBV15 and TRBJ2-5): DAMVIQNPRYQVTQFGKPVTLSCSQTLNHNVMYWYQQKSSQAPKLLFHYYDKDFNNEADTPDNFQSRRPNTSFCFLDIRSPGLGDTAMYLCATSRDSGERETQYFGPGTRLLVL.